This T cell receptor beta chain came from a study of T cells in Graves' hyperthyroidism and ophthalmopathy. The CDR3 has 14 residues. From germline, CDR1 is SGHRS and CDR2 YFSETQ. V shed 2 bases, J shed 7 bases, and the junction held 4 bases outside the gene matches. This clonotype has only a few counts. There were TCR beta CDR3 regions amplified from RNA transcripts. HTBI primers were used for first-round RT-PCR of the TCR CDR3. TCRdb processed the multiplex PCR reads anew with MiXCR; each CDR3 protein has one entry. Here the sample spans 600,000 to 650,000 distinct CDR3 sequences, roughly 20% being singletons.

This TCR was recovered from a man under 40 with Graves' ophthalmopathy. The specimen sequenced was blood. V usage is TRBV5-1 and J usage is TRBJ1-4; 8 bases align to TRBD1. The CDR3 region has the DNA TGCGCCAGCAGCTTAGGACAGGGTCCTGAAAAACTGTTTTTT. It codes for CASSLGQGPEKLFF. Together with reference TRBV5-1 and TRBJ1-4, the CDR3 gives the full variable domain: KAGVTQTPRYLIKTRGQQVTLSCSPISGHRSVSWYQQTPGQGLQFLFEYFSETQRNKGNFPGRFSGRQFSNSRSEMNVSTLELGDSALYLCASSLGQGPEKLFFGSGTQLSVL.